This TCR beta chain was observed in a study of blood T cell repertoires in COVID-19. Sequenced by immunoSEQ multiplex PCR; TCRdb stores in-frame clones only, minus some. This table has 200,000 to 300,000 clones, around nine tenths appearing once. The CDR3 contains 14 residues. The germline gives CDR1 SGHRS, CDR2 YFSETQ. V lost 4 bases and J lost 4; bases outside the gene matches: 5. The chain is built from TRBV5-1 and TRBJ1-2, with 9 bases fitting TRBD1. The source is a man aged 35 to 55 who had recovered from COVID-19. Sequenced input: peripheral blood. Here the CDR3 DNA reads TGCGCCAGCAGCCGAGAGGACAGGGGCTATGGCTACACCTTC. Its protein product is CASSREDRGYGYTF.